Sequencing of this T cell receptor (beta chain) was carried out in a study of vaccination effects on CD4 cells after COVID-19 (dated 2022 in TCRdb). Regarding the research as a whole: Each participant got two doses of an mRNA SARS-CoV-2 vaccine, either BNT162b2 or mRNA-1273. The study compared SARS-CoV-2 spike-specific CD4+ TCR repertoires before and after mRNA vaccination in COVID-19 convalescent patients and infection-naive vaccine recipients. A total of 10 COVID-19 convalescent patients and a handful of SARS-CoV-2-naive healthy vaccine recipients were included in the full study. Cultures from other donors in the study were sequenced using the Oncomine TCR Beta short-read assay on an Illumina iSeq 100.

From cysteine to phenylalanine, the CDR3 is 14 amino acids long. The retained sequence is limited to the CDR3, 42 bases, with the frame set at the first base. The germline ends are 12 bases apart after V is trimmed by 2 bases and J by 7 bases. CDR1 and CDR2, looked up from the germline V gene, are SGHTA and FQGNSA. In the ViraFEST assay, PBMC were stimulated with viral peptide pools, and antigen-specific CD4+ T cell clonotypes were then identified by expansion using TCR sequencing. After less than eleven days of culture, CD4+ T cells were isolated with the EasySep CD4+ T cell isolation kit. The absence of prior SARS-CoV-2 infection in healthy vaccine recipients was confirmed by negative nucleocapsid antibodies before and after vaccination. About 2.1 million PBMC per well were cultured in IMDM with around 5.3% human AB serum, around 9.1 IU/ml IL-2 and gentamicin, plus 10 ug/ml peptides. On days 3 and 7, half of the culture medium was replaced with fresh IL-2-containing medium. Unless otherwise noted, each peptide stimulation condition was cultured in triplicate wells. Using Ficoll-Paque Plus gradient centrifugation, PBMC were separated from whole blood and then either used fresh or cryopreserved at -140C. The overlapping peptide pools covered the spike proteins of SARS-CoV-2 as well as those of the common cold coronaviruses HCoV-NL63, HCoV-OC43 and HCoV-229E. The QIAamp micro DNA kit was used to extract genomic DNA from the cultured CD4+ T cells.

General findings and caveats noted by the study authors: At late post-vaccination timepoints, both infection-induced and vaccine-induced clones showed marked clonal contraction, consistent with waning T cell responses. Among healthy vaccine recipients, nearly all vaccine-induced clones were SARS-CoV-2 mono-reactive, and just 1 of 255 was cross-reactive with common cold coronaviruses. Only a small number of convalescent patients were included, and no early post-infection timepoints were available, which limited the study.

The library was obtained by the immunoSEQ multiplex PCR assay. DNA from the cultured and isolated CD4+ T cells underwent TCR beta CDR3 sequencing. The study's own analysis went as follows. Non-productive TCR sequences were removed, reads were trimmed to the CDR3 region, and CDR3s of at least 7 amino acids were retained. Antigen-specific clonotypes were identified using the MANAFEST web app by comparison of expansion in peptide wells against reference cultures. Positive clones required FDR<0.05 expansion versus reference and all other wells, odds ratio above 5, and frequency above 0.1% in two replicate wells. Cross-reactive clonotypes were defined as significantly expanded in SARS-CoV-2 spike wells and in at least one common cold coronavirus spike condition. CDR3 similarity was assessed by Levenshtein distance with the stringdist R package, and unrooted trees were built with ape in R 3.6.1. Sourced from immuneACCESS, this table was stored by TCRdb with only in-frame sequences that have V and J called. A share of the clones is absent; for the studies checked, an unresolved V gene accounts for under half, and the remainder has no known explanation. V, J and clone size reflect that table, while D and trimming were determined from the DNA. Within this sample are tens of thousands of clones, with around 77% of them counted one time only. The ten most abundant clones make up about 3.1% of the sample.

In the case of this clone: Its cognate antigen has yet to be identified. Base quality data are lacking; no much larger clone is found one base away.

The sequenced sample was CD4+ T cells from PBMCs cultured with HCoV-NL63 spike peptides, obtained before COVID-19 vaccination. The cell subset or site label of this sample denotes: HCoV-NL63 spike overlapping peptide pool stimulation. The rearranged segments are TRBV7-2 and TRBJ2-1; the D gene cannot be resolved reliably. The receptor's source is a human donor who received a COVID-19 vaccine. The DNA sequence follows: TGTGCCAGCAGCTTACTACGTGCGGTGAATGAGCAGTTCTTC. It codes for CASSLLRAVNEQFF.